One and the same sample provided the 13 T cell receptor beta chains below, sequenced in a study of blood T cell repertoires in COVID-19. TCRdb's table, derived via immunoSEQ multiplex PCR, lists solely in-frame clones and lacks some. The sample shows a few hundred thousand clones, approximately 88% of them seen only once. Specimen: PBMCs or T cells enriched from blood (not recorded which). All receptors derive from a young man who had recovered from COVID-19.

The chain combines TRBV19 with TRBJ2-5, with TRBD2 identical over 7 bases. The CDR3 length is 15 residues. V gave up 4 bases and J gave up 0 bases; unmatched junction bases: 5. From germline, CDR1 is LNHDA and CDR2 SQIVND (reference sequence). The CDR3 DNA is TGTGCCAGTAGTAACCGGGAGGCCCACCAAGAGACCCAGTACTTC. Its translation: CASSNREAHQETQYF.

This chain uses TRBV5-1 with TRBJ2-3; 8 nucleotides match TRBD2. The trim removed 0 bases at V and 0 bases at J, leaving 3 bases unmatched. Germline CDR1 and CDR2: SGHRS and YFSETQ. The CDR3 totals 16 residues. The CDR3 loop is CASSLGSGGSTDTQYF. Here the CDR3 DNA reads TGCGCCAGCAGCTTGGGGAGCGGGGGTAGCACAGATACGCAGTATTTT.

The chain links TRBV19 to TRBJ1-2; tentative D call: TRBD1 (6 bases). Germline assignment: CDR1 LNHDA and CDR2 SQIVND (reference sequence). The CDR3 covers 14 residues. The V and J ends lost 1 base and 8 bases respectively, with 14 bases between them. This CDR3 is CASSIVPGHKGYTF. The CDR3 coding sequence is TGTGCCAGTAGTATAGTCCCGGGACATAAAGGCTACACCTTC.

The V and J genes are TRBV5-6 and TRBJ2-4; D might be TRBD1 (5 bases). The CDR3 runs 15 residues. Germline V CDR1 and CDR2: SGHDT, YYEEEE. Trimming shortened V by 6 bases and J by 2 bases, and 15 bases separated the two germline ends. CDR3 nucleotide sequence: TGTGCCAGCAATTCTTGGCAGGGCCCCAAAAACATTCAGTACTTC. It translates to CASNSWQGPKNIQYF.

The chain recombines TRBV29-1 with TRBJ2-3; possible D gene TRBD1, 6 bases. CDR1 and CDR2 from the germline V gene are SQVTM and ANQGSEA. CDR3 length equals 15 residues. Trimming took off 5 bases at V and 2 bases at J, with 17 bases between the two ends. CDR3 protein: CSVSLGRGTTDTQYF. In nucleotides, the CDR3 is TGCAGCGTTTCATTGGGCAGGGGAACCACAGATACGCAGTATTTT.

This chain joins TRBV7-8 and TRBJ2-5, with unresolved D. This CDR3 is 11 amino acids long. V was cut by 8 bases and J by 4 bases, with 8 bases left in between. From germline, CDR1 is SGHVS and CDR2 FQNEAQ. CDR3 nucleotide sequence: TGTGCCAGCCCCTCTCCAGAGACCCAGTACTTC. It yields the protein CASPSPETQYF.

J is TRBJ1-5 and V is TRBV10-1, with D possibly TRBD1 on 5 matching bases. Trimming shortened V by 5 bases and J by 3 bases, and 8 bases separated the two germline ends. The CDR3 is made up of 13 amino acids. Germline V CDR1 and CDR2: WNHNN, SYGVQD (reference sequence). CDR3 sequence: CASSSQVNQPQHF. The CDR3 DNA reads TGCGCCAGCAGTTCACAGGTCAATCAGCCCCAGCATTTT.

The count of this clone is one. The gene calls are TRBV9 and TRBJ1-4, with D possibly matching TRBD1 (5 bases). The CDR3 runs to 15 residues. V dropped 0 bases and J dropped 4 bases, with 10 bases sitting between them. Germline V CDR1 and CDR2: SGDLS, YYNGEE. The CDR3 sequence: CASSVGGGGNEKLFF. For the CDR3, the DNA is TGTGCCAGCAGCGTAGGGGGCGGTGGTAATGAAAAACTGTTTTTT.

The J gene is TRBJ2-5, the V gene TRBV9, with 9 bases that match TRBD1. CDR3 size: 14 residues. The V segment lost 4 bases and the J segment 5 bases; nucleotides outside the gene matches: 6. Germline CDR1 and CDR2: SGDLS and YYNGEE. In nucleotides, the CDR3 is TGTGCCAGCAGCCCCACAGGGGGCGCGGAGACCCAGTACTTC. It encodes CASSPTGGAETQYF.

The rearrangement links TRBV11-2 to TRBJ2-1; unclear D gene. In germline, CDR1 is SGHAT, CDR2 FQNNGV. The CDR3 totals 15 residues. Trimming removed 1 base at V and 2 bases at J, with 9 bases between. The CDR3 loop is CASSLGGTTYNEQFF. CDR3 nucleotides: TGTGCCAGCAGCTTAGGCGGCACAACCTACAATGAGCAGTTCTTC. The full variable domain, its missing parts supplied by reference TRBV11-2 and TRBJ2-1, is EAGVAQSPRYKIIEKRQSVAFWCNPISGHATLYWYQQILGQGPKLLIQFQNNGVVDDSQLPKDRFSAERLKGVDSTLKIQPAKLEDSAVYLCASSLGGTTYNEQFFGPGTRLTVL.

The chain joins TRBV5-1 to TRBJ2-7; D gene unclear. This CDR3 region has 13 residues. Trimming removed 5 bases from V and 0 bases from J, with 9 bases in between. CDR1 SGHRS and CDR2 YFSETQ come from the germline V gene. The CDR3 region is CASRFLSSYEQYF. CDR3 in DNA: TGCGCCAGCAGGTTCCTGAGCTCCTACGAGCAGTACTTC.

The chain couples TRBV15 to TRBJ2-7, with a tentative D call TRBD2 (5 bases). This CDR3 has 15 amino acids. CDR1 LNHNV and CDR2 YYDKDF come from the germline V gene (reference sequence). V was clipped by 5 bases and J by 2 bases, with 16 bases between them. The CDR3 nucleotides read TGTGCCACCAGCCCAAAGGGAGCCCTTCCCTACGAGCAGTACTTC. Translated: CATSPKGALPYEQYF.

This clone was seen a single time. The chain uses TRBV3-1 (or the pseudogene TRBV3-2) and TRBJ2-5; perhaps TRBD2 as D (5 bases). Trimming took 1 base from V and 12 from J, leaving 15 bases between them. The CDR3 covers 13 residues. CDR1 and CDR2 (germline): LGHDT, YNNKEL (reference sequence). CDR3 sequence reads: CASSQVEWGVEYF. CDR3 nucleotides: TGTGCCAGCAGCCAAGTAGAGTGGGGAGTGGAGTACTTC.